These T cell receptor beta chains were read from a single sample in a study of shared clonotypes between healthy human individuals. This table comes from immunoSEQ multiplex PCR, and its TCRdb copy is limited to in-frame clones, with some not included. Here the sample spans about 460,000 clones, roughly four fifths being singletons. Sequencing used PBMCs. The receptors were gathered from a woman aged 40-49 years in good health. Some clones in this sample may be carry-over from other donors' samples. CDR3s include the opening cysteine and the closing phenylalanine or tryptophan. Clone size is stated in some rows and not others, as once, few, many or a class when expanded.

>NA|TRBV29-1
CSVIRGPYEQYF
>NA|TRBV6-6
CASSYSDEQYF
>once|TRBV7-9
CASSLAGGPTRQYF
>NA|TRBV28
CASSLTGANVLTF
>NA|TRBV19
CASSILWSGAYNEQFF
>NA|TRBV29-1
CSAAKGQGQETQYF
>NA|TRBV6-1
CASSSRTRYHEQYF
>NA|TRBV5-1
CASSLPLAGTSGEGHYEQYF
>NA|TRBV11-2
CASSPGEETQYF
>NA|TRBV7-9
CASSLDPEAYEQYF
>NA|TRBV28
CASSLTSGNYEQYF
>NA|TRBV5-6
CASSTRQGVGETQYF
>many|TRBV5-1
CASSIRGAGNEQYF
>once|TRBV27
CASSLPQGRVNSPLHF
>once|TRBV5-1
CASSLDTGSGYGYTF
>NA|TRBV29-1
CSVGDRGNYGYTF
>NA|TRBV10-2
CASSEAARDGTEAFF
>NA|TRBV19
CAREGPGPQHF
>NA|TRBV30
CAWSRTSRTYNEQFF
>NA|TRBV19
CASSRRSYNEQFF
>NA|TRBV5-1
CASSLDTSGYEQYF
>NA|TRBV6-5
CASSYSIGGGGYEQYF
>few|TRBV27
CASSFRLGLGELFF
>NA|TRBV28
CASSAPRTSGYYEQYF
>NA|TRBV7-2
CASSLGGLNTEAFF
>NA|TRBV7-6
CASSYTERGEQFF
>NA|TRBV28
CASSLTPRTGILYEQYF
>NA|TRBV30
CAWGLAGGETQYF
>few|TRBV7-8
CASSRQGYGYTF
>many|TRBV10-2
CASRRDVYNEQFF
>NA|TRBV28
CASSVTGGVNTEAFF
>NA|TRBV29-1
CSVERGLNTGELFF